The present TCR beta chain was sequenced within a study of PD-1 blockade in classical Hodgkin lymphoma. Trimming pared 5 bases from V and 2 bases from J, leaving 13 bases between. This CDR3 contains 14 residues. Per germline, CDR1 SGHTA and CDR2 FQGNSA. This table comes from immunoSEQ multiplex PCR, and its TCRdb copy is limited to in-frame clones, with some not included. The sample has roughly 20,000 clones, about 95% seen once. Documented time point: newly diagnosed, previously untreated cHL patient sample. PBMCs from patients with newly diagnosed, untreated classical Hodgkin lymphoma served as a comparison group for the relapsed/refractory trial patients.

The chain has TRBV7-2 and TRBJ2-7; the D call may be TRBD1 or TRBD2 (5 bases each). The source of this sequence is a human donor with classical Hodgkin lymphoma. The sample was peripheral blood mononuclear cells (PBMCs). CDR3 residues: CASSETSGPYEQYF. In DNA form, the CDR3 reads TGTGCCAGCAGCGAAACTTCGGGGCCCTACGAGCAGTACTTC.